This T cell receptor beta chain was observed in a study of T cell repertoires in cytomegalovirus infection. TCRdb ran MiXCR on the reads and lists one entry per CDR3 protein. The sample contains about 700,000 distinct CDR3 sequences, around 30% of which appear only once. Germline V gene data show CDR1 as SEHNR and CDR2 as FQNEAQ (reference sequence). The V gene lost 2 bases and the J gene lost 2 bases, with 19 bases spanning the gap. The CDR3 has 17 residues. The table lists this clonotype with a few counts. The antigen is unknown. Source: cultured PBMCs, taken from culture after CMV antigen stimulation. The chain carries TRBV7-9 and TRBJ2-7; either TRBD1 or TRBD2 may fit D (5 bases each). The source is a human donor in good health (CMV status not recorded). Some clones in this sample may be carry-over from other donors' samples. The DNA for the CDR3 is TGTGCCAGCAGCTTACCGGGGCGAGGGGCAGGGCCCTACGAGCAGTACTTC. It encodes CASSLPGRGAGPYEQYF. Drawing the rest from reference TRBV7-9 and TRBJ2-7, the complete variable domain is DTGVSQNPRHKITKRGQNVTFRCDPISEHNRLYWYRQTLGQGPEFLTYFQNEAQLEKSRLLSDRFSAERPKGSFSTLEIQRTEQGDSAMYLCASSLPGRGAGPYEQYFGPGTRLTVT.